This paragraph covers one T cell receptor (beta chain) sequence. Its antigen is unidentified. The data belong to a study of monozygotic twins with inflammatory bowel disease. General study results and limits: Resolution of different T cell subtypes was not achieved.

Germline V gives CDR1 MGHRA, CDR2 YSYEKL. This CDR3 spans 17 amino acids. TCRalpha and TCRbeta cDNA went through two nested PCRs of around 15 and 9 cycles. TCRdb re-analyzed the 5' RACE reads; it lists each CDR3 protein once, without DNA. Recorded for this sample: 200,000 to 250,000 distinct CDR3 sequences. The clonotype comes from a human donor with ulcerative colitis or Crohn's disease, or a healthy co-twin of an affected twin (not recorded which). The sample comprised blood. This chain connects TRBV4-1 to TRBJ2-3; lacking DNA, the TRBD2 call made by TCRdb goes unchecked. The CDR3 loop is CASSQDATSGRTDTQYF.